What follows is one TCR beta chain and its context. The antigen is unknown. This specimen belongs to a study of OX40 agonist ivuxolimab in advanced cancers. In the study overall: Dose-escalation patients suffered from hepatocellular carcinoma, melanoma, renal cell or head and neck cancer. Notes on the study in general: Circulating CD4+ and CD8+ T cells showed clonal expansion by week 6 at 0.1 to 3.0 mg/kg. Certain nonresponders additionally had low normalized T-cell clonal expansion.

The germline V gene encodes CDR1 KGHSH and CDR2 LQKENI. V was cut by 0 bases and J by 8 bases, with 13 bases left in between. CDR3 size: 14 residues. On cycle 4 day 1 and cycle 7 day 1, as well as at baseline, blood was sampled. The method was immunoSEQ multiplex PCR; TCRdb's version includes in-frame clones alone and lacks a portion of them. The table shows 50,000 to 70,000 clones, with 86% occurring only once. The specimen was CD4+ or CD8+ T cells sorted from blood, collected in a trial of the OX40 agonist ivuxolimab. This receptor was obtained from an adult with an advanced solid tumor such as melanoma, head and neck, liver or kidney cancer. The rearrangement links TRBV18 to TRBJ1-2; D is possibly TRBD1 (5 bases). The CDR3: CASSPPAGTDGYTF. For the CDR3, the DNA is TGTGCCAGCTCACCACCGGCCGGGACGGACGGCTACACCTTC.